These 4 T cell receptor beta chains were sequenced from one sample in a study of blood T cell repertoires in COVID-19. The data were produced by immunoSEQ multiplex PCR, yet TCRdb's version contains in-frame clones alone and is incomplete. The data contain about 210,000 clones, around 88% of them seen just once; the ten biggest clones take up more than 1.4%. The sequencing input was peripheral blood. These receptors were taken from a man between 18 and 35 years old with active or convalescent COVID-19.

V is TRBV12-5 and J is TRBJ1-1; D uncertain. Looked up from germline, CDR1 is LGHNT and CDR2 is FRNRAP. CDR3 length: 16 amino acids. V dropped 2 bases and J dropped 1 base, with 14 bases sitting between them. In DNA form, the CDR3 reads TGTGCTAGTGGTTTGACCCCGTGGGGAGAGAACACTGAAGCTTTCTTT. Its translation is CASGLTPWGENTEAFF.

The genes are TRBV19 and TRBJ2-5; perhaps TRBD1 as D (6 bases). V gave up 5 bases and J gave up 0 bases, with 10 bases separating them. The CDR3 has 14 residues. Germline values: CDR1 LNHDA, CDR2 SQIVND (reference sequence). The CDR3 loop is CASSGDTYQETQYF. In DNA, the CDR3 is TGTGCCAGTAGTGGGGACACCTACCAAGAGACCCAGTACTTC.

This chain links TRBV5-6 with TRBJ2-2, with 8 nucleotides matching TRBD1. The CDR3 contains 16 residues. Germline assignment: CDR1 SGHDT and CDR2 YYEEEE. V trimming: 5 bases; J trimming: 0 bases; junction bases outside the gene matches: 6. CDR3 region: CASSWKGQANTGELFF. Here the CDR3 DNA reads TGTGCCAGCAGTTGGAAGGGACAGGCGAACACCGGGGAGCTGTTTTTT.

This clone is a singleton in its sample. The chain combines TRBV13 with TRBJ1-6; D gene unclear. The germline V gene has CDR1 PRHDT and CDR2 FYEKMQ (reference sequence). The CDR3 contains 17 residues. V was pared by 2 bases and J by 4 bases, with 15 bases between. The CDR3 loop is CASSLSGTQEYNSPLHF. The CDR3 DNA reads TGTGCCAGCAGCTTATCGGGAACTCAAGAGTATAATTCACCCCTCCACTTT.